This T cell receptor (beta chain) derives from a study of post-analysis software for immune sequencing data (dated by TCRdb to 2015 to 2017). For context, the study as a whole: The recorded disease courses included relapsing-remitting, secondary progressive and progressive-relapsing multiple sclerosis, and some patients had no subtype annotation. A subset of samples was prepared in parallel using single-end sample barcoding, then pooled and co-amplified after Illumina adapter ligation. The patient repertoires were compared against 11 previously published healthy control repertoires obtained from donors aged about 6 to 28 years.

The sample holds a few counts of this clonotype. Its target antigen remains unknown. No clone much larger than this one lies a single base away; base qualities are absent. Receptors were amplified or captured by PCR. The sequencing machine was an Illumina HiSeq 2500. To reduce PCR and sequencing biases, unique molecular identifiers were incorporated into the TCR beta cDNA libraries. Every 1 to 10 million input T cells yielded approximately 500,000 cDNA molecules, meaning each molecule approximated one T cell. The patient libraries were prepared and sequenced with the same protocol used for the earlier healthy control dataset. Within a given batch, samples were prepared together, multiplexed and sequenced on the same HiSeq lane. The authors' pipeline ran thus. Raw barcoded reads were processed with MIGEC, and single-read molecular identifier groups were discarded before consensus assembly and CDR3 extraction. VDJtools was used for post-analysis of the clonotype tables, and diversity was normalized by down-sampling every dataset to the size of the smallest sample. In repertoire overlap clustering, CDR3 amino acid sequences, but not nucleotide sequences, were matched to correct batch-related cross-sample contamination. The public reads were quality trimmed at Q25 with fastp and then assembled into clones with MiXCR by TCRdb, keeping productive beta chains. All rows with the same CDR3 protein become a single entry with the most common DNA and genes. The V and J calls here are based on TCRdb, not the publication. The sample profile shows 350,000 to 450,000 distinct CDR3 sequences; about 40% of them were found once. The ten largest account for about 8% of the sample.

To demonstrate the VDJtools post-analysis software, TCR beta repertoires were profiled from the peripheral blood of 13 young patients with multiple sclerosis. The patients with multiple sclerosis were children and adolescents between roughly 6 and 17 years of age. Taken from the germline V gene (reference sequence), the CDR1 and CDR2 loops are MNHEY and SMNVEV. The V end gives up 6 bases and the J end 6 bases, leaving 9 bases in the junction not matched to a gene. The CDR3, cysteine through phenylalanine, is 16 amino acids long. The CDR3 DNA has 48 bases and is translated from base 1. What the authors observed across the whole study: Significantly lower normalized Chao1 diversity was found in multiple sclerosis patients than in controls, suggesting substantial peripheral T-cell clonal expansion. A few TRBV segments, including TRBV5-6, TRBV5-1 and TRBV20-1, were significantly more frequent in patients than controls. Direct clustering with F measure revealed strong co-clustering of samples prepared in the same batch, which led to a batch-effect correction. The multiple sclerosis patient group was slightly younger than the control group.

Material for sequencing was blood. The chain uses TRBV27 and TRBJ2-3; 13 bases in the junction line up with TRBD2. This clonotype was obtained from a girl aged 2-10 years with multiple sclerosis. The nucleotide sequence is given as TGTGCCAGCAGACGTAACGCGGGACTAGCGGGGGATACGCAGTATTTT. Translated, it reads CASRRNAGLAGDTQYF.